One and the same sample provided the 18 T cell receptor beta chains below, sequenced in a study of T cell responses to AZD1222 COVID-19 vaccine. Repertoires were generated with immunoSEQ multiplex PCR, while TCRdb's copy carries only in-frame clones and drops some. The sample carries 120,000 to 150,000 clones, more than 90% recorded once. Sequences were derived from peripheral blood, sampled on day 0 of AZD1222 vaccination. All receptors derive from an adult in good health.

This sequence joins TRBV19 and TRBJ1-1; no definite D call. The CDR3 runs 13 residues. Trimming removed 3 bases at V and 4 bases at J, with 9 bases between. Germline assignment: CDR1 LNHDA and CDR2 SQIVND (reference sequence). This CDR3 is CASSIQEGTEAFF. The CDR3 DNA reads TGTGCCAGTAGTATCCAAGAGGGCACTGAAGCTTTCTTT.

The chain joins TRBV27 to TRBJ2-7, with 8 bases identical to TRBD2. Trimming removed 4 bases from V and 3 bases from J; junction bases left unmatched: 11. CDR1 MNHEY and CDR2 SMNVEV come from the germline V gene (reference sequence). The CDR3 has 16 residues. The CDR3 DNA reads TGTGCCAGCAGTTCCCTAGCGGGTTGGGGGGGCTACGAGCAGTACTTC. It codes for CASSSLAGWGGYEQYF.

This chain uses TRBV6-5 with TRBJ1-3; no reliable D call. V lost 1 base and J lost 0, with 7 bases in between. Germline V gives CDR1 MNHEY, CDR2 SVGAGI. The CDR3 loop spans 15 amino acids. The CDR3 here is CASSYLHSSGNTIYF. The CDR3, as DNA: TGTGCCAGCAGTTACTTGCATAGCTCTGGAAACACCATATATTTT.

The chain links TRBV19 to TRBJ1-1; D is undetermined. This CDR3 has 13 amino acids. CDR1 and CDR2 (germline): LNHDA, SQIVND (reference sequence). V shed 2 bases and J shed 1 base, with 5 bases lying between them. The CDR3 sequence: CASSIHRNTEAFF. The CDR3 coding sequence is TGTGCCAGTAGTATACACAGGAACACTGAAGCTTTCTTT.

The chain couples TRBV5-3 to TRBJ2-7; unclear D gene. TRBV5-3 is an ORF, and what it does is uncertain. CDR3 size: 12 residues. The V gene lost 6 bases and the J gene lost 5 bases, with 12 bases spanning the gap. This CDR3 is CARTRGSDEQYF. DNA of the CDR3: TGTGCCAGAACCAGAGGAAGTGACGAGCAGTACTTC.

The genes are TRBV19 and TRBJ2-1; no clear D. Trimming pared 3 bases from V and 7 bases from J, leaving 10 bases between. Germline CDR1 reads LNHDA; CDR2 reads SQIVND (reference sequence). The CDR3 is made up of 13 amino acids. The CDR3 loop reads CASSILVSNEQFF. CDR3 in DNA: TGTGCCAGTAGTATTTTAGTATCAAATGAGCAGTTCTTC.

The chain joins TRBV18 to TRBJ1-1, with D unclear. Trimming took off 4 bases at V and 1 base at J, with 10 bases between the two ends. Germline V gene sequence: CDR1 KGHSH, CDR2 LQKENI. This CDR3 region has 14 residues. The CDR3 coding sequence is TGTGCCAGCTCACTCACAAATAAGAACACTGAAGCTTTCTTT. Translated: CASSLTNKNTEAFF.

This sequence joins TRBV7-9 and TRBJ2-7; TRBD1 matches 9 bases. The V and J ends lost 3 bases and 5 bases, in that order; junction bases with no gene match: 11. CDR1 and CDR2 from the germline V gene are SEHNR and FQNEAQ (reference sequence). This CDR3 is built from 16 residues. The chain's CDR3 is CASSFPDRGPGNEQYF. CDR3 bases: TGTGCCAGCAGCTTTCCGGACAGGGGCCCAGGGAACGAGCAGTACTTC. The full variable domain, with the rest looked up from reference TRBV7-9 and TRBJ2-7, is DTGVSQNPRHKITKRGQNVTFRCDPISEHNRLYWYRQTLGQGPEFLTYFQNEAQLEKSRLLSDRFSAERPKGSFSTLEIQRTEQGDSAMYLCASSFPDRGPGNEQYFGPGTRLTVT.

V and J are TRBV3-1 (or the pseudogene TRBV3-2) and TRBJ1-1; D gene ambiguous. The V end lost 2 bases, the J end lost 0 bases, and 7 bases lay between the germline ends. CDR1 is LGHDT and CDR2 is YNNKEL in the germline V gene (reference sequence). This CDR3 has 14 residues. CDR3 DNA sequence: TGTGCCAGCAGCCAACCCTCGATGAACACTGAAGCTTTCTTT. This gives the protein CASSQPSMNTEAFF.

CDR3 bases: TGTGCCAGCATGACTAGCGTGAAGACCCAGTACTTC. This translates into CASMTSVKTQYF. The chain is built from TRBV5-6 and TRBJ2-5; 8 bases align to TRBD2. The germline CDR1 and CDR2 sequences are SGHDT and YYEEEE. Germline trimming cut 6 bases from V and 6 bases from J; bases unmatched to any gene: 4. This CDR3 is 12 amino acids long.

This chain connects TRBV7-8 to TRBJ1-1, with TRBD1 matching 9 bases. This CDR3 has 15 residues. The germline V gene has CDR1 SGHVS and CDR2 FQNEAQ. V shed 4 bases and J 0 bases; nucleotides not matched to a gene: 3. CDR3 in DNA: TGTGCCAGCAGCTCCGGGACAGGGATGAACACTGAAGCTTTCTTT. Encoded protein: CASSSGTGMNTEAFF.

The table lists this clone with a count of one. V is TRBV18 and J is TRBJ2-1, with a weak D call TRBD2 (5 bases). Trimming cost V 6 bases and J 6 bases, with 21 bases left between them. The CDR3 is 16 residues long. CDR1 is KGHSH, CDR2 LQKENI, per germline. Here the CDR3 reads CASSANKGALPNEQFF. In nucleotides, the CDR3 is TGTGCCAGCTCCGCTAATAAGGGAGCCCTCCCCAATGAGCAGTTCTTC.

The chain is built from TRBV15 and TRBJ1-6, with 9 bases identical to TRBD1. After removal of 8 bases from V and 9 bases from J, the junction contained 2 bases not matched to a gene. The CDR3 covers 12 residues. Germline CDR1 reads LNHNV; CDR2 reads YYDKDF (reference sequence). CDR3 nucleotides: TGTGCCACCGGACAGGGGAGTTCACCCCTCCACTTT. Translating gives CATGQGSSPLHF.

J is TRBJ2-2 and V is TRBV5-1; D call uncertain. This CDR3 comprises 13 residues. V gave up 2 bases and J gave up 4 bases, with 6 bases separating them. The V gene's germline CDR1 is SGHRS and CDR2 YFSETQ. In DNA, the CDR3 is TGCGCCAGCAGCTTCTCAGGCACCGGGGAGCTGTTTTTT. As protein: CASSFSGTGELFF.

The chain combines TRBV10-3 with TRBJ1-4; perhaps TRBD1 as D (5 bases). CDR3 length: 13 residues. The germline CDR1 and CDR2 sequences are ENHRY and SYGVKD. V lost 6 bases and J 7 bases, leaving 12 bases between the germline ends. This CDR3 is CAISQDSSEKLFF. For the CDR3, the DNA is TGTGCCATCAGCCAAGACAGTTCTGAAAAACTGTTTTTT.

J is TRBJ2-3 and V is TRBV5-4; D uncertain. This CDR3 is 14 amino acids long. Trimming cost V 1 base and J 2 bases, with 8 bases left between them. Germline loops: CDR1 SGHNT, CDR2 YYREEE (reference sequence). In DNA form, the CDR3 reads TGTGCCAGCAGCTTGTGGGGTTTCACAGATACGCAGTATTTT. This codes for CASSLWGFTDTQYF.

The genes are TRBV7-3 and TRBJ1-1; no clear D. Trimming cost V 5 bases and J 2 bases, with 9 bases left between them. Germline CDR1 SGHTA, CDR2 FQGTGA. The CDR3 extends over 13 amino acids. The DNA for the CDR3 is TGTGCCAGCAGCCCAGACGGTAACACTGAAGCTTTCTTT. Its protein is CASSPDGNTEAFF.

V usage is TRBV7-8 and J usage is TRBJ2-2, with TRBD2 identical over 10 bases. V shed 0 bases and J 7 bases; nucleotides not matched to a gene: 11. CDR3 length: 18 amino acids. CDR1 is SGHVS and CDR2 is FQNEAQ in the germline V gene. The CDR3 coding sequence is TGTGCCAGCAGCTTAGCTGCCAGCGGGAGGGTCGACTTCGGGGAGCTGTTTTTT. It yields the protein CASSLAASGRVDFGELFF.